A selection of T cell receptor beta chains follows, all from one sample in a study of graft-versus-host responses after intestinal transplantation. TCRdb's copy holds only in-frame clones and misses some; the assay was immunoSEQ multiplex PCR. The data show over 80,000 clones, with roughly 88% seen just once and 1.4% held by the top ten. This specimen was PBMCs, taken 255 days after intestinal transplant. These receptors came from a human patient who received an intestinal transplant, so some T cells may come from the graft donor. CDR3s include the opening cysteine and the closing phenylalanine or tryptophan. The D gene is left open where the match is weak. Not all rows give a size; the values are once, few, many and, for expanded clones, a class.

J: TRBJ1-3; D: .; V: TRBV13; size: .; CDR3: CASSERGTGNTIYF; DNA: TGTGCCAGCAGCGAAAGGGGAACCGGAAACACCATATATTTT
J: TRBJ2-3; D: TRBD1; V: TRBV6-1; size: .; CDR3: CASSEPIVGTGKDTQYF; DNA: TGTGCCAGCAGTGAACCGATCGTTGGGACAGGGAAAGATACGCAGTATTTT
J: TRBJ1-6; D: .; V: TRBV28; size: .; CDR3: CASSFKGKYNSPLHF; DNA: TGTGCCAGCAGCTTTAAGGGGAAGTATAATTCACCCCTCCACTTT
J: TRBJ1-6; D: .; V: TRBV11-2; size: .; CDR3: CASSLEGVVGSPLHF; DNA: TGTGCCAGCAGCTTAGAAGGGGTGGTCGGTTCACCCCTCCACTTT
J: TRBJ2-3; D: .; V: TRBV11-2; size: .; CDR3: CATVSGARTDTQYF; DNA: TGTGCCACCGTGTCGGGTGCGCGCACAGATACGCAGTATTTT
J: TRBJ1-5; D: .; V: TRBV19; size: once; CDR3: CASSIETRDQPQHF; DNA: TGTGCCAGTAGTATAGAGACCAGGGATCAGCCCCAGCATTTT
J: TRBJ2-7; D: TRBD2; V: TRBV5-1; size: .; CDR3: CASSSGLAGREQYF; DNA: TGCGCCAGCAGCTCAGGACTAGCGGGACGCGAGCAGTACTTC
J: TRBJ2-1; D: .; V: TRBV5-1; size: .; CDR3: CASSLMRGGHNEQFF; DNA: TGCGCCAGCTCTCTGATGAGGGGGGGCCACAATGAGCAGTTCTTC
J: TRBJ2-7; D: .; V: TRBV2; size: .; CDR3: CASSDLSQSYEQYF; DNA: TGTGCCAGCAGTGACCTTTCCCAATCCTACGAGCAGTACTTC
J: TRBJ2-7; D: .; V: TRBV28; size: .; CDR3: CASSFWDRAYEQYF; DNA: TGTGCCAGCAGTTTTTGGGACCGTGCCTACGAGCAGTACTTC
J: TRBJ2-7; D: .; V: TRBV6-5; size: .; CDR3: CASSYSITGSYEQYF; DNA: TGTGCCAGCAGTTACTCGATAACAGGCTCCTACGAGCAGTACTTC
J: TRBJ2-1; D: .; V: TRBV11-3; size: .; CDR3: CASIAWTAVSYNEQFF; DNA: TGTGCCAGCATCGCCTGGACAGCAGTATCCTACAATGAGCAGTTCTTC
J: TRBJ2-1; D: .; V: TRBV6-1; size: .; CDR3: CASRDSISSYNEQFF; DNA: TGTGCCAGCAGGGACAGCATTAGCTCCTACAATGAGCAGTTCTTC
J: TRBJ2-1; D: .; V: TRBV4-1; size: .; CDR3: CASRGAGGSTYNEQFF; DNA: TGCGCCAGCAGGGGGGCGGGCGGGTCAACTTACAATGAGCAGTTCTTC
J: TRBJ2-1; D: .; V: TRBV2; size: .; CDR3: CASSDRAIPYNEQFF; DNA: TGTGCCAGCAGTGATAGGGCAATCCCATACAATGAGCAGTTCTTC
J: TRBJ2-1; D: .; V: TRBV6-5; size: .; CDR3: CASSYAARRADEQFF; DNA: TGTGCCAGCAGTTACGCGGCACGTCGTGCGGATGAGCAGTTCTTC
J: TRBJ1-1; D: .; V: TRBV27; size: once; CDR3: CASSLNRVYTEAFF; DNA: TGTGCCAGCAGTTTGAATAGGGTATACACTGAAGCTTTCTTT
J: TRBJ1-2; D: TRBD1; V: TRBV6-5; size: .; CDR3: CASSYARDRVYGYTF; DNA: TGTGCCAGCAGTTACGCCAGGGACAGGGTCTATGGCTACACCTTC
J: TRBJ1-4; D: .; V: TRBV2; size: .; CDR3: CASSEAEPNEKLFF; DNA: TGTGCCAGCAGCGAAGCGGAGCCCAATGAAAAACTGTTTTTT
J: TRBJ1-4; D: .; V: TRBV6-1; size: .; CDR3: CASSEAAAANEKLFF; DNA: TGTGCCAGCAGTGAAGCGGCAGCGGCTAATGAAAAACTGTTTTTT
J: TRBJ2-2; D: TRBD2; V: TRBV7-9; size: .; CDR3: CASSLGLAEYTGELFF; DNA: TGTGCCAGCAGCTTGGGGCTAGCGGAGTACACCGGGGAGCTGTTTTTT
J: TRBJ2-5; D: .; V: TRBV7-9; size: .; CDR3: CASSLTLGQTQETQYF; DNA: TGTGCCAGCAGCTTAACGCTCGGACAAACCCAAGAGACCCAGTACTTC
J: TRBJ1-1; D: TRBD1; V: TRBV5-8; size: .; CDR3: CASSIGDRATEAFF; DNA: TGTGCCAGCAGCATAGGGGACAGGGCTACTGAAGCTTTCTTT
J: TRBJ2-7; D: TRBD1; V: TRBV6-5; size: .; CDR3: CASSYSRDRVYEQYF; DNA: TGTGCCAGCAGTTACTCGCGGGACAGGGTCTACGAGCAGTACTTC
J: TRBJ2-3; D: TRBD2; V: TRBV28; size: .; CDR3: CASSNPTSGGTDTQYF; DNA: TGTGCCAGCAGTAACCCGACTAGCGGGGGCACAGATACGCAGTATTTT
J: TRBJ2-7; D: TRBD1; V: TRBV5-6; size: .; CDR3: CASSPGQGPSYEQYF; DNA: TGTGCCAGCAGCCCGGGACAGGGTCCCTCCTACGAGCAGTACTTC
J: TRBJ2-1; D: .; V: TRBV28; size: .; CDR3: CASLEGAYGSYNEQFF; DNA: TGTGCCAGCTTAGAAGGGGCGTATGGCTCCTACAATGAGCAGTTCTTC
J: TRBJ1-3; D: .; V: TRBV5-4; size: .; CDR3: CASSGDRRSGNTIYF; DNA: TGTGCCAGCAGCGGTGACAGGCGTTCTGGAAACACCATATATTTT
J: TRBJ2-5; D: .; V: TRBV28; size: .; CDR3: CASSPTGRQETQYF; DNA: TGTGCCAGCAGTCCCACTGGGCGGCAAGAGACCCAGTACTTC
J: TRBJ2-1; D: .; V: TRBV9; size: .; CDR3: CASSGGANEQFF; DNA: TGTGCCAGCAGCGGCGGGGCCAATGAGCAGTTCTTC
J: TRBJ1-3; D: .; V: TRBV7-2; size: .; CDR3: CASRLSASGNTIYF; DNA: TGTGCCAGCAGACTTAGCGCATCTGGAAACACCATATATTTT
J: TRBJ2-5; D: TRBD2; V: TRBV13; size: once; CDR3: CASSAPGLAGEETQYF; DNA: TGTGCCAGCAGCGCCCCGGGACTAGCGGGAGAAGAGACCCAGTACTTC
J: TRBJ2-2; D: TRBD1; V: TRBV19; size: few; CDR3: CASSPTGLSTGELFF; DNA: TGTGCCAGTAGTCCGACAGGGTTGAGCACCGGGGAGCTGTTTTTT
J: TRBJ1-2; D: TRBD1; V: TRBV27; size: once; CDR3: CASSLLPTGGMDGYTF; DNA: TGTGCCAGCAGTTTATTACCCACAGGGGGCATGGATGGCTACACCTTC
J: TRBJ1-3; D: .; V: TRBV19; size: once; CDR3: CASTRPGSGNTIYF; DNA: TGTGCCAGTACCCGCCCCGGCTCTGGAAACACCATATATTTT
J: TRBJ2-3; D: TRBD2; V: TRBV28; size: .; CDR3: CASSPSGGATDTQYF; DNA: TGTGCCAGCAGTCCGAGCGGGGGGGCCACAGATACGCAGTATTTT
J: TRBJ1-4; D: TRBD1; V: TRBV29-1; size: .; CDR3: CSVAGQGGTNEKLFF; DNA: TGCAGCGTTGCGGGACAGGGAGGAACTAATGAAAAACTGTTTTTT
J: TRBJ2-7; D: .; V: TRBV28; size: once; CDR3: CASSRAGALRYEQYF; DNA: TGTGCCAGCAGCAGGGCAGGGGCATTACGCTACGAGCAGTACTTC
J: TRBJ1-3; D: .; V: TRBV11-3; size: .; CDR3: CASRKVLPSDSGNTIYF; DNA: TGTGCCAGCAGGAAGGTACTCCCCAGCGACTCTGGAAACACCATATATTTT